One T cell receptor beta chain is described in this entry. The germline CDR1 and CDR2 sequences are LGHNA and YSLEER. V lost 4 bases to trimming and J lost 5 bases; unmatched junction nucleotides: 6. The CDR3 is 14 residues long. The sample originates from a study of blood T cell repertoires in COVID-19. Using immunoSEQ multiplex PCR, the repertoire was profiled, and TCRdb retains in-frame clones only, with some absent. Of just over 95,000 clones detected, roughly 87% appear once; the ten largest clones hold 15% to 20%. The chain links TRBV4-3 to TRBJ2-7; 9 positions match TRBD2. Sequencing was done on a sample of peripheral blood. The clonotype comes from an older man with acute or convalescent COVID-19. The CDR3 sequence is CASSPGLAMNEQYF. The CDR3 DNA reads TGCGCCAGCAGCCCGGGACTAGCCATGAACGAGCAGTACTTC.